The rows below give T cell receptor beta chains drawn from one sample of a study of cytomegalovirus exposure and HLA in healthy donors. Sequenced by immunoSEQ multiplex PCR; TCRdb stores in-frame clones only, minus some. The data show more than 150,000 clones, approximately 81% seen once. The specimen was PBMCs. These receptors were obtained from a man in his fifties or sixties in good health and CMV-seropositive. Both conserved end residues are part of each CDR3. The D gene is left open where the match is weak. Expanded clones are given a class, and other clones once, few, many or no size at all.

j_call clone_size v_call d_call cdr3_nt cdr3_aa
TRBJ1-1 . TRBV18 TRBD1 TGTGCCAGCTCACCCGACAGGGTAACCACTGAAGCTTTCTTT CASSPDRVTTEAFF
TRBJ2-7 . TRBV9 TRBD1 TGTGCCAGCAGCCCTTTTGACAGGGGGCATCGCGAGCAGTACTTC CASSPFDRGHREQYF
TRBJ2-7 once TRBV7-6 . TGTGCCAGCAGCGCAGGCGCGGGGCCCTCCTACGAGCAGTACTTC CASSAGAGPSYEQYF
TRBJ2-7 . TRBV6-1 . TGTGCCAGCAGTGAATGGGGCAGCTCCTACGAGCAGTACTTC CASSEWGSSYEQYF
TRBJ2-2 . TRBV18 TRBD2 TGTGCCAGCTCACCACTCCCTTTGGGAGGGTACACCGGGGAGCTGTTTTTT CASSPLPLGGYTGELFF
TRBJ2-7 . TRBV2 TRBD1 TGTGCCAGCAGTTCGTTTCCCCCGACAGGGGGCGAGCAGTACTTC CASSSFPPTGGEQYF
TRBJ1-5 . TRBV5-5 . TGTGCCAGCAGCTTTCTAGGGGGGGATCAGCCCCAGCATTTT CASSFLGGDQPQHF
TRBJ2-4 . TRBV7-8 TRBD2 TGTGCCAGCAGCATGTTAGCGGGGGCAGCGATAAACATTCAGTACTTC CASSMLAGAAINIQYF
TRBJ2-5 . TRBV30 . TGTGCCTGGACTAAGACGGGGGAGACCCAGTACTTC CAWTKTGETQYF
TRBJ2-7 . TRBV29-1 TRBD1 TGCAGCGTTGGAGGGACAGGGGGGGATCTTTACGAGCAGTACTTC CSVGGTGGDLYEQYF
TRBJ2-3 . TRBV7-2 . TGTGCCAGCAGCTTACTCCCTTCCGGGTCTCTCACAGATACGCAGTATTTT CASSLLPSGSLTDTQYF
TRBJ2-2 . TRBV7-3 TRBD1 TGTGCCAGCAGCTTAAGACAGGGGGGGACCGGGGAGCTGTTTTTT CASSLRQGGTGELFF
TRBJ1-3 . TRBV7-2 TRBD1 TGTGCCAGCAGCGCACAACAGGGGGTCGGTGGCACCATATATTTT CASSAQQGVGGTIYF
TRBJ2-7 . TRBV10-2 TRBD1 TGCGCCAGCACCCCGGGACAGGGGACCTCCTACGAGCAGTACTTC CASTPGQGTSYEQYF
TRBJ1-1 . TRBV28 TRBD1 TGTGCCAGCAGGGACAGGGGCCCCACTGAAGCTTTCTTT CASRDRGPTEAFF